Listed below are T cell receptor beta chains from one sample, sequenced in a study of early T cells in non-severe SARS-CoV-2 infection. Each CDR3 protein is one row after TCRdb ran MiXCR on the 5' RACE reads. The sample yields more than 70,000 distinct CDR3 sequences, over 9% seen once. The sequencing input was whole blood. These receptors all come from an adult who was a healthcare worker with PCR-confirmed SARS-CoV-2 infection or an uninfected control (not recorded which). CDR3s include the opening cysteine and the closing phenylalanine or tryptophan. D genes are given only for firm matches. Clone size, where shown, is once, few, many, or a class for clones that have expanded.

TRBJ2-3 | TRBD2 | TRBV27 | many | CASSSVAGGTDTQYF | TGTGCCAGCAGTTCTGTAGCGGGAGGTACAGATACGCAGTATTTT
TRBJ2-3 | . | TRBV20-1 | few | CSGRESTDTQYF | TGCAGTGGACGGGAGAGCACAGATACGCAGTATTTT
TRBJ2-3 | TRBD2 | TRBV6-2/TRBV6-3 | . | CASSYSRAGLDTQYF | TGTGCCAGCAGTTACTCGAGAGCGGGGCTAGATACGCAGTATTTT
TRBJ1-2 | . | TRBV2 | . | CASVPFSLGLGAGYTF | TGTGCCAGCGTGCCATTCTCACTGGGACTTGGGGCTGGCTACACCTTC
TRBJ2-1 | . | TRBV20-1 | . | CSAREGPWGREQFF | TGCAGTGCTAGAGAGGGGCCCTGGGGTCGGGAGCAGTTCTTC
TRBJ2-2 | TRBD1 | TRBV3-1 | many | CASSQPGQAANTGELFF | TGTGCCAGCAGCCAACCGGGACAGGCCGCGAACACCGGGGAGCTGTTTTTT
TRBJ2-2 | TRBD1 | TRBV5-6 | . | CASSPGTGRNTGELFF | TGTGCCAGCAGCCCTGGGACAGGGAGGAACACCGGGGAGCTGTTTTTT
TRBJ2-3 | TRBD2 | TRBV4-2 | . | CASSQLAGGPTDTQYF | TGTGCCAGCAGCCAACTAGCGGGAGGACCCACAGATACGCAGTATTTT
TRBJ2-3 | . | TRBV11-2 | many | CASSLAHTDTQYF | TGTGCCAGCAGCTTAGCCCACACAGATACGCAGTATTTT
TRBJ1-2 | TRBD1 | TRBV29-1 | many | CSAWTGGSDYGYTF | TGCAGCGCCTGGACAGGGGGCTCCGACTATGGCTACACCTTC
TRBJ2-7 | . | TRBV7-3 | . | CASSSEGGRPLREQYF | TGTGCCAGCAGCTCAGAAGGGGGGCGCCCCCTTCGCGAGCAGTACTTC
TRBJ1-2 | . | TRBV10-3 | few | CAIRKGGVYTF | TGTGCCATCAGGAAAGGGGGAGTCTACACCTTC
TRBJ2-3 | TRBD2 | TRBV2 | few | CASSDSGGSTQYF | TGTGCCAGCAGTGATAGCGGGGGGAGTACGCAGTATTTT
TRBJ2-1 | TRBD2 | TRBV4-1 | . | CASSPTSGGNEQFF | TGCGCCAGCAGCCCGACTTCGGGGGGCAATGAGCAGTTCTTC
TRBJ1-3 | TRBD1 | TRBV12-3/TRBV12-4 | . | CASRDREAGNTIYF | TGTGCCAGCAGGGACAGGGAAGCTGGAAACACCATATATTTT
TRBJ1-2 | . | TRBV6-5 | . | CASSYSPRWDGYTF | TGTGCCAGCAGTTACTCCCCCCGGTGGGATGGCTACACCTTC
TRBJ1-6 | TRBD1 | TRBV6-6 | few | CASSYARTGRNSPLHF | TGTGCCAGCAGTTACGCTCGGACAGGGCGAAATTCACCCCTCCACTTT
TRBJ2-5 | . | TRBV18 | few | CASSPSPQETQYF | TGTGCCAGCTCACCGAGCCCGCAGGAGACCCAGTACTTC
TRBJ2-1 | . | TRBV18 | few | CASSPRRSREYNEQFF | TGTGCCAGCTCACCACGCCGTTCCAGGGAGTACAATGAGCAGTTCTTC
TRBJ2-1 | TRBD1 | TRBV11-2 | many | CASSLDGTGYNEQFF | TGTGCCAGCAGCTTAGATGGGACAGGGTACAATGAGCAGTTCTTC
TRBJ2-7 | . | TRBV7-9 | . | CASSSGGDGPWGAQYF | TGTGCCAGCAGCTCCGGAGGGGACGGACCTTGGGGCGCGCAGTACTTC
TRBJ2-7 | . | TRBV5-6 | many | CASSYSYEQYF | TGTGCCAGCAGTTACTCCTACGAGCAGTACTTC
TRBJ2-3 | TRBD2 | TRBV5-1 | . | CASSGRTSGSADTQYF | TGCGCCAGCAGCGGACGGACTAGCGGGAGCGCAGATACGCAGTATTTT
TRBJ2-1 | . | TRBV5-1 | . | CASSLAPGSYNEQFF | TGCGCCAGCAGCTTGGCCCCCGGCTCCTACAATGAGCAGTTCTTC
TRBJ2-1 | TRBD2 | TRBV11-3 | . | CASSLGGLADNEQFF | TGTGCCAGCAGCTTAGGGGGACTAGCGGACAATGAGCAGTTCTTC
TRBJ2-1 | . | TRBV7-2 | many | CASSPDYLNEQFF | TGTGCCAGCAGCCCGGACTACCTCAATGAGCAGTTCTTC
TRBJ2-3 | TRBD2 | TRBV10-3 | many | CAISPTGLASDTQYF | TGTGCCATCAGTCCGACCGGACTAGCCTCAGATACGCAGTATTTT
TRBJ2-7 | . | TRBV3-1 | many | CASSQVSAGSAREQYF | TGTGCCAGCAGCCAAGTATCGGCGGGGTCTGCCCGGGAGCAGTACTTC
TRBJ1-5 | . | TRBV20-1 | many | CSATPGGSNQPQHF | TGCAGTGCTACCCCGGGGGGTAGCAATCAGCCCCAGCATTTT
TRBJ1-1 | TRBD1 | TRBV5-1 | once | CASSYYQRTGGADTEAFF | TGCGCCAGCAGCTATTATCAAAGAACAGGGGGCGCGGACACTGAAGCTTTCTTT
TRBJ2-1 | . | TRBV11-2 | few | CASSIESSYNEQFF | TGTGCCAGCAGCATTGAGAGCTCCTACAATGAGCAGTTCTTC
TRBJ2-7 | . | TRBV20-1 | . | CSARDPKGPSYEQYF | TGCAGTGCTAGAGATCCCAAGGGTCCATCCTACGAGCAGTACTTC
TRBJ2-3 | . | TRBV3-1 | . | CASSPPGTRTQYF | TGTGCCAGCAGCCCCCCGGGCACACGCACGCAGTATTTT
TRBJ2-3 | . | TRBV2 | . | CASSSVGGTTDTQYF | TGTGCCAGCAGTTCCGTAGGAGGGACGACAGATACGCAGTATTTT
TRBJ1-2 | . | TRBV19 | . | CASSQTGDGYTF | TGTGCCAGTAGTCAAACGGGTGATGGCTACACCTTC
TRBJ2-7 | TRBD2 | TRBV10-3 | few | CAISESPLAGSLYEQYF | TGTGCCATCAGTGAGTCCCCCCTAGCGGGATCGTTATACGAGCAGTACTTC
TRBJ2-7 | . | TRBV4-3 | . | CASSQDLEVYEQYF | TGCGCCAGCAGCCAAGATCTTGAAGTTTACGAGCAGTACTTC
TRBJ2-3 | TRBD2 | TRBV6-5 | few | CASSMTSGHTDTQYF | TGTGCCAGCAGTATGACTAGCGGTCACACAGATACGCAGTATTTT
TRBJ1-2 | . | TRBV5-1 | . | CASSLNGGANYGYTF | TGCGCCAGCAGCTTGAATGGCGGAGCTAACTATGGCTACACCTTC
TRBJ2-7 | TRBD2 | TRBV7-2 | . | CASSLIGTSGFYEQYF | TGTGCCAGCAGCTTAATCGGGACTAGCGGGTTCTACGAGCAGTACTTC
TRBJ2-2 | TRBD2 | TRBV6-2/TRBV6-3 | . | CASRLAGIHRELFF | TGTGCCAGCAGGCTAGCGGGAATACACCGGGAGCTGTTTTTT
TRBJ1-6 | . | TRBV20-1 | . | CSASYRERSPLHF | TGCAGTGCTAGTTACAGGGAGCGATCACCCCTCCACTTT
TRBJ2-5 | . | TRBV7-3 | few | CASSLGTRTEQETQYF | TGTGCCAGCAGCTTAGGTACCAGGACGGAGCAAGAGACCCAGTACTTC
TRBJ1-4 | . | TRBV3-1 | few | CASSRAAEKLFF | TGTGCCAGCAGCCGGGCGGCTGAAAAACTGTTTTTT
TRBJ2-3 | . | TRBV12-3/TRBV12-4 | . | CASSLGYGPRELGFAQYF | TGTGCCAGCAGTTTAGGATACGGTCCACGGGAGCTGGGGTTCGCGCAGTATTTT
TRBJ2-7 | . | TRBV19 | few | CASSRSGARGEQYF | TGTGCCAGTAGTCGATCGGGGGCGCGAGGAGAGCAGTACTTC
TRBJ2-2 | . | TRBV12-3/TRBV12-4 | few | CASSLGLTNTGELFF | TGTGCCAGCAGTTTAGGACTTACGAACACCGGGGAGCTGTTTTTT
TRBJ2-7 | . | TRBV20-1 | . | CSASFGTFSYEQYF | TGCAGTGCGTCGTTCGGGACATTCTCCTACGAGCAGTACTTC
TRBJ2-7 | . | TRBV7-9 | few | CASSFSQGRGPYEQYF | TGTGCCAGCAGTTTCTCCCAGGGCAGGGGCCCCTACGAGCAGTACTTC
TRBJ2-1 | . | TRBV5-1 | . | CARVLRGANEQFF | TGCGCCAGGGTCCTGAGGGGCGCAAATGAGCAGTTCTTC
TRBJ2-7 | . | TRBV10-3 | . | CANRGDSYEQYF | TGTGCCAATCGAGGTGATTCCTACGAGCAGTACTTC